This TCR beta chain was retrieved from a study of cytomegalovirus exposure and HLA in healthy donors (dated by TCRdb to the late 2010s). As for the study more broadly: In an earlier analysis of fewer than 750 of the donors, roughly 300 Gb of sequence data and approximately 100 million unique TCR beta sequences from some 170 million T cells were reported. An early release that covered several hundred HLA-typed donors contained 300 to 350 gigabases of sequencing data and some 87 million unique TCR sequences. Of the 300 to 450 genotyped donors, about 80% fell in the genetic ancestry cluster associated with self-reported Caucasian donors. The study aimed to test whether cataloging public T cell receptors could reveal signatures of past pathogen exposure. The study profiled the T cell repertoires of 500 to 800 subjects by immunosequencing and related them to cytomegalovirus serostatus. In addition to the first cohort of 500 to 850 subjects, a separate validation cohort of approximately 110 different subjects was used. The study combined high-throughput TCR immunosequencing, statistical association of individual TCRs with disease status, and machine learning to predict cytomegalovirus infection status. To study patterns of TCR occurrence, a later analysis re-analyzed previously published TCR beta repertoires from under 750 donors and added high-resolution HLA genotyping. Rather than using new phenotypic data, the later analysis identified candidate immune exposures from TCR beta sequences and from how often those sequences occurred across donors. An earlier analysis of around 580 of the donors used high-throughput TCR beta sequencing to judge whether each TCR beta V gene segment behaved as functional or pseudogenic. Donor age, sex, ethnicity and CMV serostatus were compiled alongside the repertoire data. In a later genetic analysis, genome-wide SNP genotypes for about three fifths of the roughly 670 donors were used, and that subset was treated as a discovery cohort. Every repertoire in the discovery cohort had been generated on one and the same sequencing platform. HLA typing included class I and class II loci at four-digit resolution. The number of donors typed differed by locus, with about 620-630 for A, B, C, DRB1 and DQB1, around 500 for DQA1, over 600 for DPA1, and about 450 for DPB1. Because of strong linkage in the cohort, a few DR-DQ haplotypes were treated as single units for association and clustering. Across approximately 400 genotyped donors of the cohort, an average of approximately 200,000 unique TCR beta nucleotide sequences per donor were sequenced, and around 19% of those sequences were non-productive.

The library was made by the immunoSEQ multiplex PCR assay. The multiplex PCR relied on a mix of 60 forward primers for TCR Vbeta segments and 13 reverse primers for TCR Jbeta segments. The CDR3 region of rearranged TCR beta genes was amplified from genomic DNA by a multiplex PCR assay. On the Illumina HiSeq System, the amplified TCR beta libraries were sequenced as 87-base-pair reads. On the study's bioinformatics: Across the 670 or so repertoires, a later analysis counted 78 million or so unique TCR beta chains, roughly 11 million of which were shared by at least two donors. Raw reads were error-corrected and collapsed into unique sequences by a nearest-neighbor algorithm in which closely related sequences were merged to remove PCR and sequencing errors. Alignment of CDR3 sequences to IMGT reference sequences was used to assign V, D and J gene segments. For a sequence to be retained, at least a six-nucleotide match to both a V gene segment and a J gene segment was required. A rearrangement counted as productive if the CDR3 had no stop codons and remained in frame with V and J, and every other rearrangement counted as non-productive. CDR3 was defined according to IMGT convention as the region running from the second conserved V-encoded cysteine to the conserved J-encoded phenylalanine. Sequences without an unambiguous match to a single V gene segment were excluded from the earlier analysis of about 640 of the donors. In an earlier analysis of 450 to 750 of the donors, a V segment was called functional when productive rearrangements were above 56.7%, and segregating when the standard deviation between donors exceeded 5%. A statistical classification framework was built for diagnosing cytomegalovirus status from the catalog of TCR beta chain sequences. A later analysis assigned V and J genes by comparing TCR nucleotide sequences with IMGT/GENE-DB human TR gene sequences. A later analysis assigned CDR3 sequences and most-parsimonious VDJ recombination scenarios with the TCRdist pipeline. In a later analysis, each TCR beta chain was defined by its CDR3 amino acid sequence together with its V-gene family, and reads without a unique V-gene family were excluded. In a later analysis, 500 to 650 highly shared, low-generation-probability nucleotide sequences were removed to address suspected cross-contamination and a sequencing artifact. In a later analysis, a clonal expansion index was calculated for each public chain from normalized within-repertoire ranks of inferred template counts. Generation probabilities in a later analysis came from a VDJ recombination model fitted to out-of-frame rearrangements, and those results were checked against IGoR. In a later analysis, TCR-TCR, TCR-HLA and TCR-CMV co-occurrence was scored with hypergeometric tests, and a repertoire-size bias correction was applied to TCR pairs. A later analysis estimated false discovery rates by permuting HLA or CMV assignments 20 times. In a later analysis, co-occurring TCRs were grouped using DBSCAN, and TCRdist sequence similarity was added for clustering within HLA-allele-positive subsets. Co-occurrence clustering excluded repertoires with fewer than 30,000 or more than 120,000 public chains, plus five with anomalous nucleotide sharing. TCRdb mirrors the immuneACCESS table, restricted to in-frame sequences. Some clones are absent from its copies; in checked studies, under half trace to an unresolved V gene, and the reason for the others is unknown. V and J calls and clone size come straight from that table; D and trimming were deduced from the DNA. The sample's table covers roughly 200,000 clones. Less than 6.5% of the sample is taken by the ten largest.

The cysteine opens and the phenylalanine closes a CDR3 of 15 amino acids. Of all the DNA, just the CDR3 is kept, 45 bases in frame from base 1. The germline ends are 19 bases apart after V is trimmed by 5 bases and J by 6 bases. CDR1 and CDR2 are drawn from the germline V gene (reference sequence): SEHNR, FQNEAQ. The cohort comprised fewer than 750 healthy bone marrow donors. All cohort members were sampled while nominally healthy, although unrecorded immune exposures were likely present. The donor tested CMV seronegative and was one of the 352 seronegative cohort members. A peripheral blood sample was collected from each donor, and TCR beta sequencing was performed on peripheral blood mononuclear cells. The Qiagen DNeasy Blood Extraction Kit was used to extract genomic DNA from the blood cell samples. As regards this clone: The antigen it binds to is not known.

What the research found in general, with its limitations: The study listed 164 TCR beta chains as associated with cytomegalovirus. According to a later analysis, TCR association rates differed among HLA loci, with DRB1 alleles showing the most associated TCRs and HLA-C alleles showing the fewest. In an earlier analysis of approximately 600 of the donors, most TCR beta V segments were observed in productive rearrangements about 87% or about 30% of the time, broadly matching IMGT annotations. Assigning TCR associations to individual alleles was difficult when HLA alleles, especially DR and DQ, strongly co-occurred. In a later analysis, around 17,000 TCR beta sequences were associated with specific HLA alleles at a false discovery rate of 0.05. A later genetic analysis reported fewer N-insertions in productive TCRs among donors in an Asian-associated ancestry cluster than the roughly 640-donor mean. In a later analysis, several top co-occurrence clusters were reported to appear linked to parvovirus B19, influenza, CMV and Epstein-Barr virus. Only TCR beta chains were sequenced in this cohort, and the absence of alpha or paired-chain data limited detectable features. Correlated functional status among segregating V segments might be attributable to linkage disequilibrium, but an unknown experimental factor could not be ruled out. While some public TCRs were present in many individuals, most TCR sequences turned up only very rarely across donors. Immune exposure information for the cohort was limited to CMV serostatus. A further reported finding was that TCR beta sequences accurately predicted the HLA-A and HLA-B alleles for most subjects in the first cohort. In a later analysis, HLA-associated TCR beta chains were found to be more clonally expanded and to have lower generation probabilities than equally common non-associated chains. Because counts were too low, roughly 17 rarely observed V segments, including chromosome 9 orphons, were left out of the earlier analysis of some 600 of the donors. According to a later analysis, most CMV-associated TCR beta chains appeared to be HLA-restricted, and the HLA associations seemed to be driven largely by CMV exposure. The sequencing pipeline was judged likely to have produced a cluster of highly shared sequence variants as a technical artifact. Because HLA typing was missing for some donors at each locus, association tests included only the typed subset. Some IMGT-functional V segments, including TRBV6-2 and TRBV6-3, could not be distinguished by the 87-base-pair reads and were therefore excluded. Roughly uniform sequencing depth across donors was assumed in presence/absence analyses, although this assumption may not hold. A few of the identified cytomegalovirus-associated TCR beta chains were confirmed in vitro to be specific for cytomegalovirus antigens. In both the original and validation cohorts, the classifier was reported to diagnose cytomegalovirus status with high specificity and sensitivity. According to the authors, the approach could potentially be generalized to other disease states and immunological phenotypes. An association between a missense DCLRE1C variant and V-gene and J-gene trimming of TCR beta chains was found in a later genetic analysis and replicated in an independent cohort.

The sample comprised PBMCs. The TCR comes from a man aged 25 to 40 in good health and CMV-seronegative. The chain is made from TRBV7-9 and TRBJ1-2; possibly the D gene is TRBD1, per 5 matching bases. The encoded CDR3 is CASSPFGAGGDGYTF. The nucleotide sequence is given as TGTGCCAGCAGCCCCTTTGGGGCCGGTGGGGATGGCTACACCTTC.